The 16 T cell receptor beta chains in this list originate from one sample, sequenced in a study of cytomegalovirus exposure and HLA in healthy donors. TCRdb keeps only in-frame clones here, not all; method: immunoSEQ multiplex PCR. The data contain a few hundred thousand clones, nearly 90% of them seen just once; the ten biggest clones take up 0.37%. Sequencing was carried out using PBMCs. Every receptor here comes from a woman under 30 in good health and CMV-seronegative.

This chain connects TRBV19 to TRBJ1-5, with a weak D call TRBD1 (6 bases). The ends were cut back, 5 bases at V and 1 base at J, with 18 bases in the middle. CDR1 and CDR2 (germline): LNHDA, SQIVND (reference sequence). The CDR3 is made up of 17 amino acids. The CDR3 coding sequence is TGTGCCAGTAGTCAGTTTTGGACAGAAGGAAGCAATCAGCCCCAGCATTTT. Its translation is CASSQFWTEGSNQPQHF.

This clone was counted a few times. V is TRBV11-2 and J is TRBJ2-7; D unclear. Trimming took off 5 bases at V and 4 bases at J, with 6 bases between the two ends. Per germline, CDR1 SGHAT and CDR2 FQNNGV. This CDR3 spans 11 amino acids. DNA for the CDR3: TGTGCCAGCAGCCCCAATTACGAGCAGTACTTC. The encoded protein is CASSPNYEQYF.

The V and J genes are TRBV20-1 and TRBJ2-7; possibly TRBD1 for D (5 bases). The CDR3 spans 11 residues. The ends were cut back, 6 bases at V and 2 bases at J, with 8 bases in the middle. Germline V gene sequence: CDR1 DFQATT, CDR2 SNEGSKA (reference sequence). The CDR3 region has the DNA TGCAGTGCCTCGGACACCTACGAGCAGTACTTC. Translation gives CSASDTYEQYF.

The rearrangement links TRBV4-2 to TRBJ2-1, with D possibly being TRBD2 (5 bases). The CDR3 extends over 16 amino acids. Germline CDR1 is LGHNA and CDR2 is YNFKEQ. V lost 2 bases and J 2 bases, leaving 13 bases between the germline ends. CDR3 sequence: CASSQPSSIAYNEQFF. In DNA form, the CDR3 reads TGTGCCAGCAGCCAACCGTCTAGCATCGCCTACAATGAGCAGTTCTTC.

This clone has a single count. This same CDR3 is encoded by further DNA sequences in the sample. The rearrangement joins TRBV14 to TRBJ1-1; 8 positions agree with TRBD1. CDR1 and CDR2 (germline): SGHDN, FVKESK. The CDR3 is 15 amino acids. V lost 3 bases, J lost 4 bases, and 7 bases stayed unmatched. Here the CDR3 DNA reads TGTGCCAGCAGCCAGGCAGGGGGCCGGGGCACTGAAGCTTTCTTT. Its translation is CASSQAGGRGTEAFF.

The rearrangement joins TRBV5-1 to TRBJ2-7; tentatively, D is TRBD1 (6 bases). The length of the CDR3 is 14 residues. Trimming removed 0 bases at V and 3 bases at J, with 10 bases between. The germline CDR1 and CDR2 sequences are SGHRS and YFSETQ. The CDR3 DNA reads TGCGCCAGCAGCTTGGTCGGACAGAACTACGAGCAGTACTTC. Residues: CASSLVGQNYEQYF.

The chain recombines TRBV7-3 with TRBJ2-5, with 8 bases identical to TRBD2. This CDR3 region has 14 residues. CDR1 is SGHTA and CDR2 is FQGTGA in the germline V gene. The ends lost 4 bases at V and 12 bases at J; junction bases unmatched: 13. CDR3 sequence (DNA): TGTGCCAGCAGCTCCGGGGGGGCCGAAGGGGAGGAGTACTTC. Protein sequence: CASSSGGAEGEEYF.

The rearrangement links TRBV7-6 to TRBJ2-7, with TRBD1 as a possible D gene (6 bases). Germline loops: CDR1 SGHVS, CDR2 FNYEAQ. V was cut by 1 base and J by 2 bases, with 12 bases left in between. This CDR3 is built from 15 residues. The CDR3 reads CASSLVAQGTYEQYF. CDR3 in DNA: TGTGCCAGCAGCTTAGTCGCACAGGGAACCTACGAGCAGTACTTC.

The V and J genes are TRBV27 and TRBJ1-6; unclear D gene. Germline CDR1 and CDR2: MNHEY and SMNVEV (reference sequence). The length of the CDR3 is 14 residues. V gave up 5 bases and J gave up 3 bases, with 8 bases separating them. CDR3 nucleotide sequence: TGTGCCAGCAGTCGGGTCTTCTATAATTCACCCCTCCACTTT. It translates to CASSRVFYNSPLHF.

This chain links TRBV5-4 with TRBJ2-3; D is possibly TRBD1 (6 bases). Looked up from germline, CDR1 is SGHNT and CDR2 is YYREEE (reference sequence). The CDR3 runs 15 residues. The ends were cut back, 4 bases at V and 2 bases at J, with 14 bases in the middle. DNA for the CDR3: TGTGCCAGCAGCCCCGATGACAGGTACACAGATACGCAGTATTTT. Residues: CASSPDDRYTDTQYF.

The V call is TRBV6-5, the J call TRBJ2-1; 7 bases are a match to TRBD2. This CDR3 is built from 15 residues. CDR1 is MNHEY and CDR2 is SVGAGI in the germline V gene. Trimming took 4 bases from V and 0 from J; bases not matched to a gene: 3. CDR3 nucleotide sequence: TGTGCCAGCAGTTCAAGGGACTACTCCTACAATGAGCAGTTCTTC. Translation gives CASSSRDYSYNEQFF.

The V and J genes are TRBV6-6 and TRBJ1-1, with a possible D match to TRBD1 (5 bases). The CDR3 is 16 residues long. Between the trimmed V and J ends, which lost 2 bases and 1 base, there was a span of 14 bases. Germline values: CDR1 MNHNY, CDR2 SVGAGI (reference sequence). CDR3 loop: CASSYPLPDKNTEAFF. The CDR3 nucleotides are TGTGCCAGCAGTTACCCTCTCCCGGACAAGAACACTGAAGCTTTCTTT.

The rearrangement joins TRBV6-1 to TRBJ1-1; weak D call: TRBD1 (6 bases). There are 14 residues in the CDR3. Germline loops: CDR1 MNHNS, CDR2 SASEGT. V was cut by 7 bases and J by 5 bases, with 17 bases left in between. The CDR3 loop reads CASTRQVPGTEAFF. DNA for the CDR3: TGTGCCAGCACCCGACAGGTGCCTGGGACTGAAGCTTTCTTT.

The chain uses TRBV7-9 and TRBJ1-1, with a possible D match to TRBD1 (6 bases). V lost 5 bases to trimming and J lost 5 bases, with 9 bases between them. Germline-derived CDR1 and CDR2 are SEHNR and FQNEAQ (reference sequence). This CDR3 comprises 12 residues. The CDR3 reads CASSPGTTEAFF. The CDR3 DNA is TGTGCCAGCAGCCCCGGGACAACTGAAGCTTTCTTT.

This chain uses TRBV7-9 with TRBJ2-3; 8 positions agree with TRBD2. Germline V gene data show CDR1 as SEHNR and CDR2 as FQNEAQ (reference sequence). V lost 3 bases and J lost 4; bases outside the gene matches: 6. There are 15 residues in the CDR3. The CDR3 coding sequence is TGTGCCAGCAGCTTCTCCGGGGGGGATGCAGATACGCAGTATTTT. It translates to CASSFSGGDADTQYF.

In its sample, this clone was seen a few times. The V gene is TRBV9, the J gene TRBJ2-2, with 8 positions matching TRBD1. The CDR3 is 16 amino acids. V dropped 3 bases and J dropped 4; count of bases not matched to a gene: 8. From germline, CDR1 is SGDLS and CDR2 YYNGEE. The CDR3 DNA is TGTGCCAGCAGCGACAGGACAGGGTTGGGCACCGGGGAGCTGTTTTTT. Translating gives CASSDRTGLGTGELFF.